This TCR beta chain was observed in a study of shared clonotypes between healthy human individuals. Study-level findings and limits: Richness estimates generally favored naive over memory subsets. Of the naive CD4 clonotypes, about 5% were shared across a few donors.

In replicate PCRs of sorted subsets, roughly 190 ng DNA, tens of thousands of T cell genomes, was used. Method: immunoSEQ multiplex PCR; TCRdb's copy keeps in-frame clones and lacks some. The sample contains under 750,000 clones, around 70% of which appear only once. This clone appeared a few times. Its antigen is as yet unknown. This sample includes further DNA sequences coding for the same CDR3. The CDR3 sequence is 14 residues long. The germline V gene has CDR1 KGHSH and CDR2 LQKENI. V lost 2 bases and J 0 bases, leaving 7 bases between the germline ends. CD45RA+ naive and CD45RA-negative memory subsets were separated from CD4+ cells.

The genes are TRBV18 and TRBJ1-1; no firm D call. The sample consisted of memory CD4+ T cells sorted from blood. This sample's subset: CD45RA-negative fraction. This clonotype originated in a woman under 40 in good health. For the CDR3, the DNA is TGTGCCAGCTCACCAAGCTCAGTGAACACTGAAGCTTTCTTT. Protein product: CASSPSSVNTEAFF.